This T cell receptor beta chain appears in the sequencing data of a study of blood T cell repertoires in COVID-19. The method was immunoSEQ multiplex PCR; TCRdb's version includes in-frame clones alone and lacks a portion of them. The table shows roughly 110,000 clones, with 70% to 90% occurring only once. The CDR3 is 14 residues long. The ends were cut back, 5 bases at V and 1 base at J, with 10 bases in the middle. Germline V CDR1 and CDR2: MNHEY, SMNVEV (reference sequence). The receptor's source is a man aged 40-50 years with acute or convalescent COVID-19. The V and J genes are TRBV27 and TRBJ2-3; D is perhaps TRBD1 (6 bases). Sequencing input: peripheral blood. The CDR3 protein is CASSVAGGTDTQYF. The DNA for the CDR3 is TGTGCCAGCAGTGTGGCAGGGGGCACAGATACGCAGTATTTT.